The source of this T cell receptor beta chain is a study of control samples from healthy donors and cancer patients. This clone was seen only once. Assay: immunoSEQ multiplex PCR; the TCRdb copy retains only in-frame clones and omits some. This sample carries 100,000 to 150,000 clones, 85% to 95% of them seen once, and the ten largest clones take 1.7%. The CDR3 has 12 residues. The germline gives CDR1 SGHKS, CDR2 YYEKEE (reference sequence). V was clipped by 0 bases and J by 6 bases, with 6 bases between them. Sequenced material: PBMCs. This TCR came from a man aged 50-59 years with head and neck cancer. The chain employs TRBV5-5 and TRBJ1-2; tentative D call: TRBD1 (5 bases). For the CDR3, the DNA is TGTGCCAGCAGCTTGGAAGGGGATGGCTACACCTTC. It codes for CASSLEGDGYTF.